This T cell receptor beta chain came from a study of cytotoxic CD8 clonotypes in ibrutinib-treated CLL (dated by TCRdb to the early 2020s). Describing the broader study: The cohort had around twelve relapsed/refractory and more than 14 treatment-naive patients; approximately 18 were IGHV unmutated. Partial responses were observed in roughly 24 patients and complete responses in 2; after a median follow-up of around 68 months, remission was maintained in 14 patients and progression was observed in approximately 12. Response samples were obtained after a median of around 11 months of treatment, with a range of roughly 6 to 36 months. An average of about 250,000 productive templates and 94,082 productive rearrangements was obtained per sample. Longitudinal samples were available for about 30% of the roughly 90 trial participants. Cryopreserved peripheral blood mononuclear cells were collected before treatment, at response, and at either disease progression or sustained remission. Every remission and progressive disease sample was obtained while ibrutinib was still being received by the patients.

In light of the paper, this sample's time point label describes: around 2 years on ibrutinib. For TCR beta library preparation, 1.5 to 2 micrograms of genomic DNA was extracted from cryopreserved PBMCs. Longitudinal blood samples from CLL patients receiving ibrutinib monotherapy were subjected to high-throughput TCR beta sequencing. The patients were enrolled in a single-center, open-label phase 2 trial of ibrutinib monotherapy. Beyond this particular receptor, the publication reports: Baseline clonality exceeded that of age-matched healthy donors and correlated strongly with circulating CD8+ T-cell counts. Clonality increased at ibrutinib response, stayed stable in sustained remission, and fell back toward baseline at progression. Public clonotypes were rare and either shrank or stayed stable during treatment, and the rise in clonality at ibrutinib response reflected expansion of private clonotypes. Sampling times were not matched between sustained-remission and progressing patients, and lymph node repertoires were not studied.

Details on this clone: The antigen this receptor binds is unknown. No qualities accompany the bases; no much larger clone lies one base away.

Inclusive of the bounding cysteine and phenylalanine, the CDR3 is 12 residues long. Only the CDR3 part of the read is kept: 36 bases, read in frame from the first base. CDR1 and CDR2 were assigned from the germline V gene as MDHEN and SYDVKM. On a MiSeq, deep resolution sequencing aimed for a depth between 1 in 1 million and 1 in 200,000 T cells, with each clonotype covered approximately 10x on average. The immunoSEQ hsTCRB Kit was used to generate TCR beta libraries. The authors' analysis ran thus. Data were analyzed with ImmunoSEQ Data Assistant and ImmunoSEQ Analyzer, with V, D and J genes assigned per IMGT definitions. Clonality, with values ranging from 0 to 1, was calculated as one minus the normalized Shannon entropy of productive rearrangement frequencies. Only overrepresented clonotypes making up at least 0.05% of each patient's repertoire were included in the public clonotype analysis. Some 13 age-matched healthy donor repertoires from immuneACCESS served as clonality controls. TCRdb mirrors the immuneACCESS table, restricted to in-frame sequences. Some clones are absent from its copies; in checked studies, under half trace to an unresolved V gene, and the reason for the others is unknown. The V and J calls and the clone size are those of that table, but D and trimming were determined from the DNA. Here the sample has approximately 120,000 clones; around 84% occur a single time. The biggest ten clones account for approximately 3.5% of the sample.

The receptor was isolated from a human donor with chronic lymphocytic leukemia. This sample comprised PBMCs, obtained after 24 months of ibrutinib treatment. The receptor chain draws on TRBV28 and TRBJ1-2; 9 bases in the middle match TRBD1. The sequenced DNA is TGTGCGATCCAAACAGGGGGCCATGGCTACACCTTC. It specifies CAIQTGGHGYTF.